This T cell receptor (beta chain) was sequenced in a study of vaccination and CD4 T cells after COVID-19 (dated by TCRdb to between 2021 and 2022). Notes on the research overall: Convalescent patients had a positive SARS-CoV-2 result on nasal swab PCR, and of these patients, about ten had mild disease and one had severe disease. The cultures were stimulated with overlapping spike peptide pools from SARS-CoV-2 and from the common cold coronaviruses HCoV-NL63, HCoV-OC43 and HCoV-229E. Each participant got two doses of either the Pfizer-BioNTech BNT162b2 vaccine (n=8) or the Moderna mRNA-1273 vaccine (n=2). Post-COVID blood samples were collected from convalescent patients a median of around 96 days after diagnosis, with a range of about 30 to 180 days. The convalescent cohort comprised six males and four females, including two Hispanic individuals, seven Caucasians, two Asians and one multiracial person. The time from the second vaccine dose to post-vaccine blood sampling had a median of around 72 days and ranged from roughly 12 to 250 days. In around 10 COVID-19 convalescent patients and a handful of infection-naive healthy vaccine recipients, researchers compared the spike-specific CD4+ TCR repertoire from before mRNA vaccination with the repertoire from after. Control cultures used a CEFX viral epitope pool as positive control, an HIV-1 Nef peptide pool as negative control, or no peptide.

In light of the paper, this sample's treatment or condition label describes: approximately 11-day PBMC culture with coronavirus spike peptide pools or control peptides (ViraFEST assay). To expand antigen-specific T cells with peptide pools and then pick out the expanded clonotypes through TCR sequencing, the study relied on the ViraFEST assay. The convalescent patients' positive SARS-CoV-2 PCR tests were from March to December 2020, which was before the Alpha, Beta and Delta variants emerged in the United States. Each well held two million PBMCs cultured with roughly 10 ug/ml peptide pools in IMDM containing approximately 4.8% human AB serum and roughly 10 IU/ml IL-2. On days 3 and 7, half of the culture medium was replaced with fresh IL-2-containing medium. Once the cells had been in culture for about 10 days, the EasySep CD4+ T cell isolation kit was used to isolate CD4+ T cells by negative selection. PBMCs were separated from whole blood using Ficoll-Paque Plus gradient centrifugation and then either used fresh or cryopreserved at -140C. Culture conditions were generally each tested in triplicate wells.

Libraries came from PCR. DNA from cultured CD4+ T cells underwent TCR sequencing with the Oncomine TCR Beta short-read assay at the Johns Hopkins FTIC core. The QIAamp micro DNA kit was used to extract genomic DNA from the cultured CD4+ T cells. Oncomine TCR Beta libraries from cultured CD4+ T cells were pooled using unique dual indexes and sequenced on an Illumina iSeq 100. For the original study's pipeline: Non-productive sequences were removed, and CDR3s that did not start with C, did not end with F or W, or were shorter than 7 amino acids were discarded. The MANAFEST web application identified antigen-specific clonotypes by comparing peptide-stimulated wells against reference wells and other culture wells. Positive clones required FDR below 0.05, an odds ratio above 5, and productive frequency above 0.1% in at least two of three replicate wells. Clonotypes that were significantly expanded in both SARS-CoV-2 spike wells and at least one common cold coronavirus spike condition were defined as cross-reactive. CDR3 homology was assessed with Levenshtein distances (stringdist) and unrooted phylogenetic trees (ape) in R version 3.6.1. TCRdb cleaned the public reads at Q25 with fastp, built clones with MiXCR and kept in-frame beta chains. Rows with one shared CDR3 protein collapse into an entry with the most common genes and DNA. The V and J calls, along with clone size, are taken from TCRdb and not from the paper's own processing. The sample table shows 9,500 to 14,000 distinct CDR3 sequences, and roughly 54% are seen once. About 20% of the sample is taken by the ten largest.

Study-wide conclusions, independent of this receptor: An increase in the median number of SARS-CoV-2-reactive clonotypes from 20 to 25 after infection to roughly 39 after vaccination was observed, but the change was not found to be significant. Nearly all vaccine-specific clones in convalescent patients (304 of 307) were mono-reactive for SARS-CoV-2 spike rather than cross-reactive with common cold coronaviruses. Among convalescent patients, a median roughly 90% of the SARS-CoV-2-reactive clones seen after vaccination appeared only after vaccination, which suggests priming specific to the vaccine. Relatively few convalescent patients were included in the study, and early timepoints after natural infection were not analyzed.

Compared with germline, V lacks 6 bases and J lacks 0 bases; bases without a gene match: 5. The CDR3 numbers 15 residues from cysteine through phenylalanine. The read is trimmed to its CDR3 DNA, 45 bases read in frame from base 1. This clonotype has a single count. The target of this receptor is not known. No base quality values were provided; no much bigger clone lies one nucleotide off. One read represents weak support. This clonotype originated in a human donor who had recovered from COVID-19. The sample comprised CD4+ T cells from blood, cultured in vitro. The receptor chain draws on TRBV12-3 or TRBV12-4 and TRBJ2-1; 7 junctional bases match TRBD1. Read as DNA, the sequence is TGTGCCAGCAGCCCAGGGGGTTCCTCCTACAATGAGCAGTTCTTC. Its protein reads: CASSPGGSSYNEQFF.